The source of this T cell receptor beta chain is a study of long-term antiretroviral therapy in people with HIV. Across the whole study: Samples collected earliest predate the 2015 immediate-ART recommendation by about a decade.

V lost 2 bases and J 7 bases, leaving 8 bases between the germline ends. CDR1 is ENHRY and CDR2 is SYGVKD in the germline V gene. CDR3 size: 12 residues. The authors ran the immunoSEQ assay, v3.0, at survey level. This table comes from immunoSEQ multiplex PCR, and its TCRdb copy is limited to in-frame clones, with some not included. In the table there are under 20,000 clones, approximately 89% of which are singletons. A few counts support this clone. This chain links TRBV10-3 with TRBJ1-1; D not certain. This TCR was sampled from a middle-aged man with HIV. Sequenced material: unsorted PBMCs, taken 0.5 years after starting antiretroviral therapy. DNA for the CDR3: TGTGCCATCAGTGAGACCCAGATTGAAGCTTTCTTT. This translates into CAISETQIEAFF.